The 28 T cell receptor beta chains given below trace back to one sample, sequenced in a study of blood T cells in healthy people across ages. The second PCR ran about 6 to 12 cycles with a sample-barcoded 5' primer and J-beta primers. TCRdb reprocessed the 5' RACE reads via MiXCR and lists one record per CDR3 protein. The sample consists of roughly 1.7 million distinct CDR3 sequences, 34% of them appearing once. The sequencing input was blood. The receptors stem from a woman aged 25 to 45 in good health.

V gene TRBV11-2 combines with J gene TRBJ2-7, with D possibly being TRBD1 (6 bases). Germline CDR1 SGHAT, CDR2 FQNNGV. V was pared by 7 bases and J by 3 bases, with 16 bases between. The CDR3 contains 14 residues. The CDR3 region is CASMITGPGYEQYF. CDR3 in DNA: TGTGCCAGCATGATCACAGGGCCCGGCTACGAGCAGTACTTC. The full variable domain, its missing parts supplied by reference TRBV11-2 and TRBJ2-7, is EAGVAQSPRYKIIEKRQSVAFWCNPISGHATLYWYQQILGQGPKLLIQFQNNGVVDDSQLPKDRFSAERLKGVDSTLKIQPAKLEDSAVYLCASMITGPGYEQYFGPGTRLTVT.

CDR3 residues: CASSQTDYNEQFF. CDR3 nucleotide sequence: TGTGCCAGCAGCCAGACGGATTACAATGAGCAGTTCTTC. The V call is TRBV7-3, the J call TRBJ2-1; D gene uncertain. This CDR3 contains 13 residues. Germline lookup yields CDR1 SGHTA and CDR2 FQGTGA. V dropped 5 bases and J dropped 4 bases, with 9 bases sitting between them.

This clonotype appeared a few times. This chain joins TRBV20-1 and TRBJ2-1; 7 bases are shared with TRBD2. This CDR3 contains 14 residues. With 3 bases clipped from V and 6 bases from J, the junction kept 8 bases outside the gene matches. Germline lookup yields CDR1 DFQATT and CDR2 SNEGSKA (reference sequence). CDR3 coding DNA: TGCAGTGCTAGGGTTATGACTAGCTTCAATGAGCAGTTCTTC. Its protein product is CSARVMTSFNEQFF.

CDR3 DNA: TGCAGTGCTAGTGGTCAGAAAAAGGGGAACACTGAAGCTTTCTTT. Amino acids: CSASGQKKGNTEAFF. This chain connects TRBV20-1 to TRBJ1-1, with no clear D. This CDR3 comprises 15 residues. Germline CDR1 and CDR2: DFQATT and SNEGSKA (reference sequence). V was clipped by 3 bases and J by 1 base, with 15 bases between them.

Remarks on this clonotype: A read error is likely, as this CDR3 ends without the conserved phenylalanine or tryptophan. The J gene is TRBJ1-1, the V gene TRBV5-6, with a possible D match to TRBD1 (6 bases). V dropped 0 bases and J dropped 0 bases, with 12 bases sitting between them. This CDR3 contains 16 residues. Per the germline V gene, CDR1 is SGHDT and CDR2 is YYEEEE. CDR3 sequence reads: CASSLAGVGMNTEAFL. CDR3 bases: TGTGCCAGCAGCTTGGCAGGGGTTGGGATGAACACTGAAGCTTTCTTA.

This chain uses TRBV12-3 or TRBV12-4 with TRBJ2-7, with D possibly TRBD1 on 6 matching bases. This CDR3 has 16 residues. Trimming removed 3 bases at V and 3 bases at J, with 18 bases between. CDR3 sequence reads: CASSLDRPLPHYEQYF. The CDR3 nucleotides read TGTGCCAGCAGTTTGGACAGACCACTGCCCCACTACGAGCAGTACTTC.

V usage is TRBV5-1 and J usage is TRBJ1-2; D perhaps matches TRBD1 (6 bases). Between the trimmed V and J ends, which lost 0 bases and 8 bases, there was a span of 17 bases. In germline, CDR1 is SGHRS, CDR2 YFSETQ. The CDR3 length is 15 residues. Here the CDR3 reads CASSLAGDAPKGYTF. The CDR3 nucleotides are TGCGCCAGCAGCTTGGCAGGGGATGCCCCTAAAGGCTACACCTTC.

The table lists this clonotype with many counts. V gene TRBV20-1 combines with J gene TRBJ2-7, with 12 bases fitting TRBD2. CDR3 length: 16 amino acids. V lost 3 bases, J lost 6 bases, and 12 bases stayed unmatched. Per germline, CDR1 DFQATT and CDR2 SNEGSKA (reference sequence). Written as DNA, the CDR3 is TGCAGTGCTAGGACCTCTAGCGGGGGGGCGACGGGCGAGCAGTACTTC. This translates into CSARTSSGGATGEQYF.

This clonotype was detected once. One junction end disagrees with the germline gene, perhaps due to a read error. The chain carries TRBV24-1 and TRBJ2-6, with D perhaps matching TRBD1 or TRBD2 (6 bases each). CDR1 KGHDR and CDR2 SFDVKD come from the germline V gene. CDR3 length equals 16 residues. The CDR3: CATSDTQGRGANVRTF. The DNA for the CDR3 is TGTGCCACCAGTGACACCCAAGGTAGGGGGGCCAACGTCCGGACTTTC.

The chain couples TRBV12-3 or TRBV12-4 to TRBJ2-1; D may be TRBD1 or TRBD2 (6 bases each). The end of the DNA fits TRBJ2-7 better, so the J call may be wrong. This CDR3 is built from 15 residues. CDR3 region: CASSPLGGSYNEQYF. The CDR3 DNA is TGTGCCAGCAGTCCCCTCGGGGGCTCCTACAATGAGCAGTACTTC.

To note about this clonotype: Compared with germline, one end of the junction differs, possibly owing to a read error. This sequence joins TRBV18 and TRBJ2-7, with TRBD2 matching over 10 bases. The CDR3 totals 17 residues. CDR1 KGHSH and CDR2 LQKENI come from the germline V gene. The CDR3 loop reads CAGSPPASSGRWYEQYF. CDR3 nucleotides: TGTGCCGGCTCACCACCGGCAAGTAGCGGGAGGTGGTACGAGCAGTACTTC.

This clonotype was detected only a few times. A read error may be the cause here, since a much bigger clone is one base away. The chain has TRBV12-3 or TRBV12-4 and TRBJ1-2; D not certain. This CDR3 spans 13 amino acids. The V end was cut by 3 bases, the J end by 0 bases, with 5 bases between. DNA of the CDR3: TGTGCCAGCAGTTTCTCGGCTAACTATGGCTACACCTTC. Its translation: CASSFSANYGYTF.

This CDR3 is CASSLEERTSTDTQYF. CDR3 nucleotides: TGCGCCAGCAGCTTGGAAGAGCGGACTAGCACAGATACGCAGTATTTT. V is TRBV5-1 and J is TRBJ2-3, with D possibly matching TRBD2 (5 bases). Trimming cost V 0 bases and J 0 bases, with 11 bases left between them. The CDR3 covers 16 residues. Germline assignment: CDR1 SGHRS and CDR2 YFSETQ.

A few counts support this clonotype. This chain connects TRBV25-1 to TRBJ2-3; D tentatively fits TRBD1 or TRBD2 (6 bases each). Germline assignment: CDR1 MGHDK and CDR2 SYGVNS. The CDR3 sequence is 13 residues long. With 3 bases removed from V and 6 bases from J, the gap between germline ends came to 10 bases. Here the CDR3 reads CASSDWGADTQYF. The CDR3 coding sequence is TGTGCCAGCAGTGACTGGGGGGCGGATACGCAGTATTTT. Drawing the rest from reference TRBV25-1 and TRBJ2-3, the complete variable domain is EADIYQTPRYLVIGTGKKITLECSQTMGHDKMYWYQQDPGMELHLIHYSYGVNSTEKGDLSSESTVSRIRTEHFPLTLESARPSHTSQYLCASSDWGADTQYFGPGTRLTVL.

In this sample, this clonotype turned up once. This chain joins TRBV4-1 and TRBJ2-7, with D possibly matching TRBD1 (8 bases). The CDR3 is made up of 19 amino acids. V was clipped by 4 bases and J by 7 bases, with 32 bases between them. Germline CDR1 is MGHRA and CDR2 is YSYEKL. CDR3 residues: CASSRTLYRTGPTGGEQYF. CDR3 DNA: TGCGCCAGCAGCCGCACCCTATACCGGACAGGGCCCACCGGGGGGGAGCAGTACTTC.

V usage is TRBV28 and J usage is TRBJ2-7; 11 bases match TRBD2. Unmatched junction bases numbered 8, after V lost 5 bases and J lost 5 bases. Germline values: CDR1 MDHEN, CDR2 SYDVKM. This CDR3 spans 15 amino acids. The CDR3 loop is CASSNLAGGPNEQYF. CDR3 bases: TGTGCCAGCAGTAACTTAGCGGGAGGGCCCAACGAGCAGTACTTC.

In this sample, this clonotype turned up a few times. The chain combines TRBV30 with TRBJ1-2; D gene ambiguous. The CDR3 is made up of 15 amino acids. Germline CDR1 reads GTSNPN; CDR2 reads SVGIG (reference sequence). Trimming removed 1 base from V and 3 bases from J, with 15 bases in between. The CDR3 is CAWSDQGRLHYGYTF. For the CDR3, the DNA is TGTGCCTGGAGTGATCAAGGGAGACTGCACTATGGCTACACCTTC.

The chain links TRBV27 to TRBJ2-7; weak D call: TRBD1 (5 bases). CDR3 length: 15 amino acids. Germline values: CDR1 MNHEY, CDR2 SMNVEV (reference sequence). Trimming shortened V by 0 bases and J by 6 bases, and 15 bases separated the two germline ends. In nucleotides, the CDR3 is TGTGCCAGCAGTTTATCAGGGGAAGTCCTTCGCGAGCAGTACTTC. It is translated as CASSLSGEVLREQYF.

The chain combines TRBV12-3 or TRBV12-4 with TRBJ2-7; 12 bases line up with TRBD2. The CDR3 has 17 residues. J gave up 1 base and V 6 bases, and 10 bases lay outside the gene matches. In nucleotides, the CDR3 is TGTGCCAGCAGCCCCGGACTAGCGGGAAAAAAGTCCTACGAGCAGTACTTC. Its protein is CASSPGLAGKKSYEQYF.

This clonotype was counted a single time. V is TRBV20-1 and J is TRBJ1-6; the D is unclear. Germline V gene data show CDR1 as DFQATT and CDR2 as SNEGSKA (reference sequence). Between the trimmed V and J ends, which lost 5 bases and 6 bases, there was a span of 23 bases. The CDR3 runs 17 residues. The CDR3 reads CSALKPPGTTSNSPLHF. CDR3 in DNA: TGCAGTGCTCTAAAACCCCCCGGAACAACGAGTAATTCACCCCTCCACTTT.

This clonotype occurred a few times. The V gene is TRBV11-2, the J gene TRBJ2-4; 7 bases match TRBD2. V trimming: 1 base; J trimming: 8 bases; junction bases outside the gene matches: 2. The CDR3 sequence is 13 residues long. Germline CDR1 reads SGHAT; CDR2 reads FQNNGV. The CDR3 is CASSLGREHIQYF. The CDR3 DNA reads as TGTGCCAGCAGCTTAGGGCGGGAGCACATTCAGTACTTC.

This sequence joins TRBV7-8 and TRBJ1-4, with no clear D. V gave up 5 bases and J gave up 0 bases, with 13 bases separating them. Germline values: CDR1 SGHVS, CDR2 FQNEAQ. The CDR3 is made up of 16 amino acids. CDR3: CASSPSFLATNEKLFF. CDR3 bases: TGTGCCAGCAGCCCGAGTTTTCTTGCAACTAATGAAAAACTGTTTTTT.

In this sample, this clonotype turned up a few times. The chain uses TRBV7-2 and TRBJ1-2; the D gene is possibly TRBD1 (6 bases). The CDR3 loop spans 14 amino acids. Trimming shortened V by 5 bases and J by 4 bases, and 14 bases separated the two germline ends. CDR1 is SGHTA, CDR2 FQGNSA, per germline. The CDR3 bases are TGTGCCAGCAGCCGCCAGGGGTTGGTCTATGGCTACACCTTC. Its translation is CASSRQGLVYGYTF.

This clonotype was seen at least ten times. The rearrangement uses TRBV20-1 and TRBJ2-1; D is undetermined. Germline CDR1 DFQATT, CDR2 SNEGSKA (reference sequence). The CDR3 runs 13 residues. The germline V and J ends were trimmed by 2 bases and 6 bases, with 11 bases remaining between them. The CDR3 sequence: CSARPLGINEQFF. The DNA of the CDR3 is TGCAGTGCTAGACCCCTGGGGATCAATGAGCAGTTCTTC.

The chain joins TRBV12-5 to TRBJ2-3; D gene ambiguous. Deletions cut 4 bases from V and 2 bases from J, with 16 bases between. The CDR3 sequence is 16 residues long. Germline-derived CDR1 and CDR2 are LGHNT and FRNRAP. Here the CDR3 reads CASGSDRFPFTDTQYF. The CDR3 DNA is TGTGCTAGTGGTTCCGACCGTTTCCCATTCACAGATACGCAGTATTTT.

V usage is TRBV2 and J usage is TRBJ2-7; the D gene is possibly TRBD2 (6 bases). The J call may be faulty, since TRBJ2-5 better matches the DNA end. The germline V gene has CDR1 SNHLY and CDR2 FYNNEI. This CDR3 comprises 15 residues. In DNA form, the CDR3 reads TGTGCCAGCAGACCCAACGCCGGGACTCAAGAGACCCAGTACTTC. Protein sequence: CASRPNAGTQETQYF.

A few counts support this clonotype. J is TRBJ2-1 and V is TRBV20-1; 7 bases match TRBD2. After removal of 4 bases from V and 4 bases from J, the junction contained 7 bases not matched to a gene. CDR3 length: 14 residues. The germline CDR1 and CDR2 sequences are DFQATT and SNEGSKA (reference sequence). The CDR3 sequence is CSAIGTKKYNEQFF. The CDR3 DNA reads TGCAGTGCTATAGGGACTAAGAAGTACAATGAGCAGTTCTTC.

This rearrangement joins TRBV27 to TRBJ2-3; D may be TRBD1 (6 bases). Per germline, CDR1 MNHEY and CDR2 SMNVEV (reference sequence). The CDR3 has 16 residues. V was trimmed by 2 bases and J by 3 bases, leaving 15 bases between them. Here the CDR3 reads CASSLIPNRATDTQYF. DNA of the CDR3: TGTGCCAGCAGTTTAATCCCGAACAGGGCTACAGATACGCAGTATTTT.